These 29 T cell receptor beta chains originate from one sample sequenced in a study of beta chain features in type 1 diabetes. Sequencing targeted expressed TCRB transcripts, as all isolated RNA had been reverse transcribed. This table comes from immunoSEQ multiplex PCR, and its TCRdb copy is limited to in-frame clones, with some not included. The table records about 900,000 clones, under 20% of them present only once. Material for sequencing was naive CD4+ T cells from blood. All receptors derive from a woman between 18 and 30 years old in good health.

The rearrangement joins TRBV7-2 to TRBJ2-6; TRBD1 matches at 8 bases. Trimming cost V 5 bases and J 3 bases; bases outside gene matches: 3. The CDR3 extends over 15 amino acids. Germline loops: CDR1 SGHTA, CDR2 FQGNSA. CDR3 amino acids: CASSIDRGGANVLTF. CDR3 nucleotide sequence: TGTGCCAGCAGCATCGACAGGGGTGGGGCCAACGTCCTGACTTTC.

This sequence joins TRBV18 and TRBJ2-5; D is undetermined. V was shortened by 2 bases and J by 2 bases, with 9 bases between the two germline ends. The germline V gene has CDR1 KGHSH and CDR2 LQKENI. The CDR3 totals 14 residues. The CDR3, as DNA: TGTGCCAGCTCACCAGGACGGAGTCAAGAGACCCAGTACTTC. It encodes CASSPGRSQETQYF.

The J gene is TRBJ1-1, the V gene TRBV6-5, with 7 bases matching TRBD1. The length of the CDR3 is 14 residues. V gave up 6 bases and J gave up 1 base; unmatched junction bases: 5. The V gene's germline CDR1 is MNHEY and CDR2 SVGAGI. The CDR3 sequence is CASRLGGANTEAFF. DNA of the CDR3: TGTGCCAGCAGACTAGGGGGCGCGAACACTGAAGCTTTCTTT.

The sample holds a few counts of this clone. The chain uses TRBV27 and TRBJ1-5; D is uncertain. The V end lost 1 base, the J end lost 4 bases, and 8 bases lay between the germline ends. CDR3 length equals 14 residues. The germline V gene encodes CDR1 MNHEY and CDR2 SMNVEV (reference sequence). The CDR3 loop reads CASSLWAKNQPQHF. CDR3 nucleotides: TGTGCCAGCAGTTTATGGGCCAAGAATCAGCCCCAGCATTTT.

The sample holds one count of this clone. This chain uses TRBV9 with TRBJ2-5; TRBD1 is a possible D gene (6 bases). This CDR3 contains 14 residues. The V gene's germline CDR1 is SGDLS and CDR2 YYNGEE. The V gene lost 1 base and the J gene lost 1 base, with 8 bases spanning the gap. The CDR3 loop reads CASSVQGTQETQYF. CDR3 in DNA: TGTGCCAGCAGCGTACAGGGGACCCAAGAGACCCAGTACTTC. Drawing the rest from reference TRBV9 and TRBJ2-5, the complete variable domain is DSGVTQTPKHLITATGQRVTLRCSPRSGDLSVYWYQQSLDQGLQFLIQYYNGEERAKGNILERFSAQQFPDLHSELNLSSLELGDSALYFCASSVQGTQETQYFGPGTRLLVL.

This clone was counted only a few times. This chain connects TRBV18 to TRBJ1-1; D is unresolved. With 1 base removed from V and 2 bases from J, the gap between germline ends came to 8 bases. This CDR3 spans 14 amino acids. CDR1 is KGHSH and CDR2 is LQKENI in the germline V gene. In DNA form, the CDR3 reads TGTGCCAGCTCACCACTCGACGGAAACACTGAAGCTTTCTTT. Protein: CASSPLDGNTEAFF.

This chain connects TRBV7-2 to TRBJ2-5; possible D gene TRBD2, 6 bases. V dropped 5 bases and J dropped 5 bases, with 18 bases sitting between them. This CDR3 has 15 amino acids. Germline-derived CDR1 and CDR2 are SGHTA and FQGNSA. The CDR3 protein is CASSLTRTIRETQYF. CDR3 nucleotides: TGTGCCAGCAGCCTGACCAGGACTATCCGCGAGACCCAGTACTTC.

This rearrangement joins TRBV7-9 to TRBJ2-1; 11 bases are a match to TRBD2. CDR3 size: 15 residues. The germline gives CDR1 SEHNR, CDR2 FQNEAQ (reference sequence). V shed 5 bases and J 6 bases; nucleotides not matched to a gene: 6. DNA of the CDR3: TGTGCCAGCAGCCAGGGACTAGCGGAGGCCAATGAGCAGTTCTTC. It codes for CASSQGLAEANEQFF.

This chain's CDR3 is CASSYSGQTEAFF. As DNA, the CDR3 is TGCGCCAGCAGCTACTCCGGTCAGACTGAAGCTTTCTTT. The chain combines TRBV5-1 with TRBJ1-1; D is unresolved. The V end lost 3 bases, the J end lost 5 bases, and 11 bases lay between the germline ends. Germline V gene sequence: CDR1 SGHRS, CDR2 YFSETQ. The CDR3 has 13 amino acids.

The chain uses TRBV28 and TRBJ2-1; D not certain. V lost 2 bases and J 5 bases, leaving 4 bases between the germline ends. The germline V gene encodes CDR1 MDHEN and CDR2 SYDVKM. This CDR3 comprises 12 residues. The CDR3 protein is CASSLRDNEQFF. The CDR3 nucleotides read TGTGCCAGCAGTTTACGCGACAATGAGCAGTTCTTC.

The table lists this clone with a few counts. This chain links TRBV14 with TRBJ1-2, with 7 bases aligning to TRBD1. Germline V lookup: CDR1 SGHDN, CDR2 FVKESK. J was trimmed by 4 bases and V by 2 bases; bases with no gene match: 7. The CDR3 runs to 15 residues. CDR3 bases: TGTGCCAGCAGCCAACACAGGGGATCGGCCTATGGCTACACCTTC. This codes for CASSQHRGSAYGYTF.

In its sample, this clone was seen a few times. The same CDR3 can be traced to other DNA sequences in this sample. The V call is TRBV5-1, the J call TRBJ2-7; D is perhaps TRBD2 (5 bases). Germline values: CDR1 SGHRS, CDR2 YFSETQ. This CDR3 contains 14 residues. Trimming left V 0 bases short and J 2 bases short, with 9 bases between. The CDR3 protein is CASSLVSGTYEQYF. The DNA for the CDR3 is TGCGCCAGCAGCTTGGTTTCGGGGACCTACGAGCAGTACTTC. Variable domain in full (rest from reference TRBV5-1 and TRBJ2-7): KAGVTQTPRYLIKTRGQQVTLSCSPISGHRSVSWYQQTPGQGLQFLFEYFSETQRNKGNFPGRFSGRQFSNSRSEMNVSTLELGDSALYLCASSLVSGTYEQYFGPGTRLTVT.

This clone was seen a handful of times. This chain connects TRBV29-1 to TRBJ1-2; D not resolved. This CDR3 comprises 12 residues. V gave up 4 bases and J gave up 0 bases, with 6 bases separating them. Germline lookup yields CDR1 SQVTM and CDR2 ANQGSEA. In nucleotides, the CDR3 is TGCAGCGTTGTTAGCACTAACTATGGCTACACCTTC. Translated, it gives CSVVSTNYGYTF.

This clone came up a few times. The chain joins TRBV28 to TRBJ1-4; weak D call: TRBD1 (5 bases). The V gene lost 6 bases and the J gene lost 6 bases, with 14 bases spanning the gap. Germline V gene sequence: CDR1 MDHEN, CDR2 SYDVKM. This CDR3 region has 14 residues. This CDR3 is CASSPGAVDEKLFF. The CDR3 bases are TGTGCCAGCAGCCCCGGGGCGGTGGATGAAAAACTGTTTTTT.

Only a few counts were recorded for this clone. The chain carries TRBV29-1 and TRBJ2-4; 11 bases match TRBD2. Germline CDR1 is SQVTM and CDR2 is ANQGSEA. The trim removed 4 bases at V and 3 bases at J, leaving 8 bases unmatched. The CDR3 extends over 16 amino acids. CDR3 coding DNA: TGCAGCGTTGCTCTAGCGGGAGGTATTGGCAAAAACATTCAGTACTTC. Amino acid sequence: CSVALAGGIGKNIQYF.

Concerning this clone itself: In the same sample, other DNA sequences code for this CDR3. The V gene is TRBV5-1, the J gene TRBJ2-7; D remains unclear. The V end was cut by 4 bases, the J end by 0 bases, with 8 bases between. CDR1 and CDR2 (germline): SGHRS, YFSETQ. The CDR3 loop spans 13 amino acids. The CDR3, as DNA: TGCGCCAGCAGCCCGCGGAGCTCCTACGAGCAGTACTTC. Its protein product is CASSPRSSYEQYF.

The chain joins TRBV18 to TRBJ2-3; D is uncertain. Trimming left V 3 bases short and J 0 bases short, with 10 bases between. This CDR3 spans 15 amino acids. Germline V CDR1 and CDR2: KGHSH, LQKENI. The CDR3 is CASSPSATSTDTQYF. The CDR3 DNA reads TGTGCCAGCTCACCCTCGGCGACAAGCACAGATACGCAGTATTTT.

This clone turned up a few times. The chain links TRBV2 to TRBJ2-1; D not resolved. Germline V gene data show CDR1 as SNHLY and CDR2 as FYNNEI. V lost 8 bases, J lost 0 bases, and 14 bases lay in between. The CDR3 contains 15 residues. The CDR3 coding sequence is TGTGCCAGCGGTGGAACGGACCCCTCCTACAATGAGCAGTTCTTC. Translated, it gives CASGGTDPSYNEQFF. The entire variable domain, with the rest obtained from reference TRBV2 and TRBJ2-1, is as follows: EPEVTQTPSHQVTQMGQEVILRCVPISNHLYFYWYRQILGQKVEFLVSFYNNEISEKSEIFDDQFSVERPDGSNFTLKIRSTKLEDSAMYFCASGGTDPSYNEQFFGPGTRLTVL.

The gene calls are TRBV4-2 and TRBJ2-1, with D maybe TRBD2 (5 bases). Germline V gene data show CDR1 as LGHNA and CDR2 as YNFKEQ. The V end was cut by 5 bases, the J end by 3 bases, with 8 bases between. This CDR3 region has 13 residues. As DNA, the CDR3 is TGTGCCAGCAGCTCGAGCGGCTACAATGAGCAGTTCTTC. Translated: CASSSSGYNEQFF.

This clone has a handful of counts. The chain's CDR3 is CASSPQQGRAGTEAFF. CDR3 coding DNA: TGTGCCAGCAGTCCACAACAGGGGCGGGCAGGCACTGAAGCTTTCTTT. This chain joins TRBV27 and TRBJ1-1; 7 bases match TRBD1. Germline values: CDR1 MNHEY, CDR2 SMNVEV (reference sequence). This CDR3 comprises 16 residues. With 5 bases clipped from V and 4 bases from J, the junction kept 13 bases outside the gene matches.

This chain connects TRBV4-3 to TRBJ2-5, with 10 bases that match TRBD2. Germline V gene lookup returns CDR1 LGHNA and CDR2 YSLEER. The CDR3 has 18 amino acids. V dropped 0 bases and J dropped 2; count of bases not matched to a gene: 9. This chain's CDR3 is CASSQDFYKREGQETQYF. The CDR3 DNA sequence: TGCGCCAGCAGCCAAGATTTCTACAAGCGGGAGGGGCAAGAGACCCAGTACTTC.

This clone was seen a few times. The chain carries TRBV5-1 and TRBJ2-5, with 10 bases lining up with TRBD2. The V and J ends lost 0 bases and 3 bases, in that order; junction bases with no gene match: 5. The CDR3 has 16 amino acids. Germline loops: CDR1 SGHRS, CDR2 YFSETQ. The CDR3 DNA follows: TGCGCCAGCAGCTTGGCAGCAGCGGGAGGGGAAGAGACCCAGTACTTC. This sequence encodes CASSLAAAGGEETQYF.

The chain combines TRBV28 with TRBJ2-3; D uncertain. The germline V gene has CDR1 MDHEN and CDR2 SYDVKM. V was pared by 4 bases and J by 2 bases, with 16 bases between. The CDR3 length is 16 residues. CDR3 amino acids: CASSSLGARYTDTQYF. DNA for the CDR3: TGTGCCAGCAGTTCCCTCGGCGCGAGGTACACAGATACGCAGTATTTT.

Comments on this clone: The sample holds other DNA sequences that translate to the same CDR3. The chain recombines TRBV7-9 with TRBJ2-1; 7 positions match TRBD2. The V and J ends lost 1 base and 5 bases, in that order; junction bases with no gene match: 5. Per the germline V gene, CDR1 is SEHNR and CDR2 is FQNEAQ (reference sequence). The CDR3 totals 15 residues. CDR3 sequence: CASSLGLADNNEQFF. The CDR3 DNA sequence: TGTGCCAGCAGCTTAGGACTAGCAGACAACAATGAGCAGTTCTTC.

V usage is TRBV4-1 and J usage is TRBJ1-1; D unclear. Germline V gives CDR1 MGHRA, CDR2 YSYEKL. The CDR3 contains 14 residues. V was shortened by 1 base and J by 1 base, with 7 bases between the two germline ends. The CDR3 coding sequence is TGCGCCAGCAGCCAAGTAGCCGGGAACACTGAAGCTTTCTTT. Translated, it gives CASSQVAGNTEAFF.

The chain couples TRBV7-9 to TRBJ1-5; no reliable D call. The CDR3 length is 14 residues. Per germline, CDR1 SEHNR and CDR2 FQNEAQ (reference sequence). V shed 6 bases and J shed 0 bases, with 9 bases lying between them. The DNA for the CDR3 is TGTGCCAGCAGTAAGAAGGATAGCAATCAGCCCCAGCATTTT. It specifies CASSKKDSNQPQHF.

This clone turned up a few times. The chain uses TRBV2 and TRBJ2-4; 11 bases match TRBD1. Trimming removed 4 bases from V and 1 base from J; junction bases left unmatched: 12. The CDR3 is 19 residues long. Germline assignment: CDR1 SNHLY and CDR2 FYNNEI. The CDR3 DNA is TGTGCCAGCAGTGCGGGACAGGGGGTGGTTTTCGGTGCCAAAAACATTCAGTACTTC. It encodes CASSAGQGVVFGAKNIQYF.

The chain uses TRBV5-1 and TRBJ2-2, with TRBD2 identical over 7 bases. V shed 0 bases, J shed 4 bases, and the junction held 6 bases outside the gene matches. Germline lookup yields CDR1 SGHRS and CDR2 YFSETQ. CDR3 size: 16 residues. CDR3 region: CASSLAASGPTGELFF. As DNA, the CDR3 is TGCGCCAGCAGCTTGGCGGCTAGCGGACCCACCGGGGAGCTGTTTTTT.

This clone occurred a few times. The rearrangement joins TRBV6-6 to TRBJ2-3; 7 bases are shared with TRBD2. V lost 2 bases to trimming and J lost 4 bases; unmatched junction nucleotides: 6. There are 15 residues in the CDR3. CDR1 is MNHNY, CDR2 SVGAGI, per germline (reference sequence). CDR3: CASSYQGGLADTQYF. The CDR3 nucleotides are TGTGCCAGCAGTTACCAGGGAGGACTAGCAGATACGCAGTATTTT.